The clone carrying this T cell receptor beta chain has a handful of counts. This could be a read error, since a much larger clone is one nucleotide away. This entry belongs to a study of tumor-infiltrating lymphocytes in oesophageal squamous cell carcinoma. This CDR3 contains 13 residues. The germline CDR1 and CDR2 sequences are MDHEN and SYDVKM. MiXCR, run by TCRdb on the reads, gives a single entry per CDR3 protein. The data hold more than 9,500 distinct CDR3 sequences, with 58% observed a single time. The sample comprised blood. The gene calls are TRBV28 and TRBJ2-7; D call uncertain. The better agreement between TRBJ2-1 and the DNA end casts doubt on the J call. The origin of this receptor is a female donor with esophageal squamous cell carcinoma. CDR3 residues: CASSVPSPYEQFF. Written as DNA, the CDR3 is TGTGCCAGCAGTGTACCGTCGCCCTACGAGCAGTTCTTC.